The rows below give T cell receptor beta chains drawn from one sample of a study of blood T cell repertoires in COVID-19. TCRdb's table, derived via immunoSEQ multiplex PCR, lists solely in-frame clones and lacks some. The table shows approximately 210,000 clones, with around 90% occurring only once. Sample: peripheral blood. The receptor set was obtained from a man aged 25-40 years with acute or convalescent COVID-19. CDR3s include the opening cysteine and the closing phenylalanine or tryptophan. A D gene is named only where the DNA matches it firmly. Clone size, where shown, is once, few, many, or a class for clones that have expanded.

clone_size: once; v_call: TRBV2; cdr3_length: 16; d_call: TRBD2; j_call: TRBJ2-3; cdr3_nt: TGTGCCAGCAGTGAGGGACTAGCGGGGGGAGGGGATACGCAGTATTTT; cdr3_aa: CASSEGLAGGGDTQYF
clone_size: -; v_call: TRBV5-4; cdr3_length: 14; d_call: -; j_call: TRBJ2-5; cdr3_nt: TGTGCCAGCAGCTCAGCGGGCCTACAAGAGACCCAGTACTTC; cdr3_aa: CASSSAGLQETQYF
clone_size: -; v_call: TRBV5-1; cdr3_length: 13; d_call: -; j_call: TRBJ1-1; cdr3_nt: TGCGCCAGCAGCTCCGGACAGCCGCCTGAAGCTTTCTTT; cdr3_aa: CASSSGQPPEAFF
clone_size: -; v_call: TRBV7-2; cdr3_length: 15; d_call: TRBD1; j_call: TRBJ1-2; cdr3_nt: TGTGCCAGCAGCTTAATTGGACAGGGGGCTAATGGCTACACCTTC; cdr3_aa: CASSLIGQGANGYTF
clone_size: -; v_call: TRBV11-2; cdr3_length: 15; d_call: -; j_call: TRBJ2-2; cdr3_nt: TGTGCCAGCAGCTTATGGTCAGCTAGAACCGGGGAGCTGTTTTTT; cdr3_aa: CASSLWSARTGELFF
clone_size: -; v_call: TRBV1; cdr3_length: 17; d_call: -; j_call: TRBJ2-2; cdr3_nt: TGCACCAGCAGCCAAGGGAAGGGGGCGGTTCTCTCCGGGGAGCTGTTTTTT; cdr3_aa: CTSSQGKGAVLSGELFF
clone_size: few; v_call: TRBV5-4; cdr3_length: 15; d_call: -; j_call: TRBJ2-6; cdr3_nt: TGTGCCAGCAGCTTGTTCAGTATTGGGGCCAACGTCCTGACTTTC; cdr3_aa: CASSLFSIGANVLTF
clone_size: -; v_call: TRBV3-1/TRBV3-2; cdr3_length: 17; d_call: TRBD2; j_call: TRBJ2-2; cdr3_nt: TGTGCCAGCAGCCAAGTTGTCCTAGCGGGGAACACCGGGGAGCTGTTTTTT; cdr3_aa: CASSQVVLAGNTGELFF
clone_size: -; v_call: TRBV18; cdr3_length: 15; d_call: -; j_call: TRBJ2-7; cdr3_nt: TGTGCCAGCTCACCAGGGCATGGCAGGGACAACGAGCAGTACTTC; cdr3_aa: CASSPGHGRDNEQYF
clone_size: -; v_call: TRBV4-1; cdr3_length: 16; d_call: -; j_call: TRBJ2-1; cdr3_nt: TGCGCCAGCAGCCCTCCCCCGCGGGGATTATACAATGAGCAGTTCTTC; cdr3_aa: CASSPPPRGLYNEQFF
clone_size: -; v_call: TRBV10-3; cdr3_length: 14; d_call: -; j_call: TRBJ1-1; cdr3_nt: TGTGCCATCAGTACTCATCCCGGGGAGTCCGAAGCTTTCTTT; cdr3_aa: CAISTHPGESEAFF
clone_size: -; v_call: TRBV7-2; cdr3_length: 14; d_call: -; j_call: TRBJ1-5; cdr3_nt: TGTGCCAGCAGCTTAGATCGAGGTAATCAGCCCCAGCATTTT; cdr3_aa: CASSLDRGNQPQHF
clone_size: -; v_call: TRBV28; cdr3_length: 15; d_call: -; j_call: TRBJ2-1; cdr3_nt: TGTGCCAGCAGTTTAGCGGGTCCTAAGGCTGGCGAGCAGTTCTTC; cdr3_aa: CASSLAGPKAGEQFF
clone_size: -; v_call: TRBV28; cdr3_length: 14; d_call: -; j_call: TRBJ1-1; cdr3_nt: TGTGCCAGCAGTCCTCCCCCGGGGGGCACTGAAGCTTTCTTT; cdr3_aa: CASSPPPGGTEAFF
clone_size: -; v_call: TRBV30; cdr3_length: 14; d_call: TRBD1; j_call: TRBJ2-7; cdr3_nt: TGTGCCTGGAGGGTCACGGGACAGCACTACGAGCAGTACTTC; cdr3_aa: CAWRVTGQHYEQYF
clone_size: -; v_call: TRBV6-7; cdr3_length: 15; d_call: TRBD2; j_call: TRBJ2-3; cdr3_nt: TGTGCCAGCAAGGCGGGGGGTATTTTATCGGATACGCAGTATTTT; cdr3_aa: CASKAGGILSDTQYF
clone_size: -; v_call: TRBV28; cdr3_length: 14; d_call: -; j_call: TRBJ1-1; cdr3_nt: TGTGCCAGCAGTTTGCGCAGGGGGAACACTGAAGCTTTCTTT; cdr3_aa: CASSLRRGNTEAFF
clone_size: -; v_call: TRBV19; cdr3_length: 12; d_call: -; j_call: TRBJ2-3; cdr3_nt: TGTGCCAGTAGTTGGGGGGAAGATACGCAGTATTTT; cdr3_aa: CASSWGEDTQYF
clone_size: -; v_call: TRBV19; cdr3_length: 14; d_call: -; j_call: TRBJ2-2; cdr3_nt: TGTGCCAGTAGTAAGACACTTAACACCGGGGAGCTGTTTTTT; cdr3_aa: CASSKTLNTGELFF
clone_size: -; v_call: TRBV7-3; cdr3_length: 15; d_call: TRBD2; j_call: TRBJ2-1; cdr3_nt: TGTGCCAGCAGCTGGACTAGCGGAGGGGGAGATGAGCAGTTCTTC; cdr3_aa: CASSWTSGGGDEQFF
clone_size: -; v_call: TRBV2; cdr3_length: 14; d_call: TRBD2; j_call: TRBJ2-1; cdr3_nt: TGTGCCAGCAGTGAAGCTAGCGGGAGGTATGAGCAGTTCTTC; cdr3_aa: CASSEASGRYEQFF
clone_size: -; v_call: TRBV27; cdr3_length: 15; d_call: TRBD2; j_call: TRBJ2-5; cdr3_nt: TGTGCCAGCAGTTTATATCCTACCGGGACTAGCTCCCAGTACTTC; cdr3_aa: CASSLYPTGTSSQYF
clone_size: -; v_call: TRBV30; cdr3_length: 14; d_call: -; j_call: TRBJ1-5; cdr3_nt: TGTGCCTGGAGACCTACAGCTGTCAATCAGCCCCAGCATTTT; cdr3_aa: CAWRPTAVNQPQHF
clone_size: -; v_call: TRBV18; cdr3_length: 15; d_call: -; j_call: TRBJ2-2; cdr3_nt: TGTGCCAGCTCACCACCGGGACCAGGGGCCGGGGAGCTGTTTTTT; cdr3_aa: CASSPPGPGAGELFF
clone_size: -; v_call: TRBV9; cdr3_length: 14; d_call: -; j_call: TRBJ1-6; cdr3_nt: TGTGCCAGCAGCGTATCTCGTGAGGGTTCACCCCTCCACTTT; cdr3_aa: CASSVSREGSPLHF
clone_size: -; v_call: TRBV14; cdr3_length: 15; d_call: -; j_call: TRBJ2-1; cdr3_nt: TGTGCCAGCAGCCAAGGCGTAAGTTTGCGTGATGAGCAGTTCTTC; cdr3_aa: CASSQGVSLRDEQFF
clone_size: -; v_call: TRBV19; cdr3_length: 16; d_call: -; j_call: TRBJ1-1; cdr3_nt: TGTGCCAGTAGTTATTTACTCACCCTGATGAACACTGAAGCTTTCTTT; cdr3_aa: CASSYLLTLMNTEAFF
clone_size: -; v_call: TRBV6-5; cdr3_length: 13; d_call: -; j_call: TRBJ1-2; cdr3_nt: TGTGCCAGCAGTTACGGCAGGGCTTATGGCTACACCTTC; cdr3_aa: CASSYGRAYGYTF
clone_size: -; v_call: TRBV30; cdr3_length: 17; d_call: TRBD2; j_call: TRBJ2-1; cdr3_nt: TGTGCCTGGAGTGCAGGTCGGGGGGGGCGGTTAGACAATGAGCAGTTCTTC; cdr3_aa: CAWSAGRGGRLDNEQFF
clone_size: -; v_call: TRBV6-6; cdr3_length: 14; d_call: -; j_call: TRBJ1-3; cdr3_nt: TGTGCCAGCAGCCATCTAGACTCTGGAAACACCATATATTTT; cdr3_aa: CASSHLDSGNTIYF